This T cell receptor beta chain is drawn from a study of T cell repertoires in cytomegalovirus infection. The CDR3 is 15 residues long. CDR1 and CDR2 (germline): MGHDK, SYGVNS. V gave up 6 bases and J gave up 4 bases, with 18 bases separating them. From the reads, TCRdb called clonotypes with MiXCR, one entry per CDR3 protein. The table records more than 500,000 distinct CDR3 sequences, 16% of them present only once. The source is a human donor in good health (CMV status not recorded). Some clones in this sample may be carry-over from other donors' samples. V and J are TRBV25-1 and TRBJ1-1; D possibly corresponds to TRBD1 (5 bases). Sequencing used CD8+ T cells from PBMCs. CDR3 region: CASSIGQGRFTEAFF. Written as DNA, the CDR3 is TGTGCCAGCAGCATCGGGCAGGGACGGTTCACTGAAGCTTTCTTT.